The clone carrying this T cell receptor (beta chain) was seen more than once but under ten times. Antigen: not known. The sample is drawn from a study of blood T cells in healthy people across ages. Researchers report isolating at least 6 million PBMCs per sample. CDR3 size: 13 residues. The V end was cut by 3 bases, the J end by 5 bases, with 9 bases between. Germline V gene lookup returns CDR1 SGHDT and CDR2 YYEEEE. Findings and caveats of the study: Roughly linearly, TCR beta diversity per million T cells fell as age increased.

A second PCR, run for about 6 to 11 cycles, used a sample-barcoded 5' primer plus a J-beta primer mix. Every sample produced at least 2.5 million CDR3-containing paired-end reads. TCRdb processed the 5' RACE reads anew with MiXCR; each CDR3 protein has one entry. The sample lists over 600,000 distinct CDR3 sequences; around 21% were seen once. The gene calls are TRBV5-6 and TRBJ2-1; D perhaps matches TRBD1 (6 bases). The receptor was isolated from a man aged 70-80 years in good health. Sequencing was performed on blood. CDR3 nucleotide sequence: TGTGCCAGCAGCTCCGGACAGCACAATGAGCAGTTCTTC. Encoded protein: CASSSGQHNEQFF.